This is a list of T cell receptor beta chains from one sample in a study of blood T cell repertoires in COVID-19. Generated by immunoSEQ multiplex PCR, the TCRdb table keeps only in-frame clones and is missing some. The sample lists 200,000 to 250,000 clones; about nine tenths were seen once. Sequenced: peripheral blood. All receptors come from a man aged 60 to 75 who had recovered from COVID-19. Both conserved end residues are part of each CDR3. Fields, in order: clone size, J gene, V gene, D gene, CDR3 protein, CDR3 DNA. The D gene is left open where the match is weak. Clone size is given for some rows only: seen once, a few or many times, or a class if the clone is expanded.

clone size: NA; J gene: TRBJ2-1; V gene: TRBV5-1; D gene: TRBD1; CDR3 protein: CASSLGQDTYNEQFF; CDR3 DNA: TGCGCCAGCAGCTTAGGACAGGACACCTACAATGAGCAGTTCTTC
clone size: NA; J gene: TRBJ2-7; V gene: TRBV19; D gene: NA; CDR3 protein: CASRKAGTYEQYF; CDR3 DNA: TGTGCCAGTAGGAAGGCAGGGACTTACGAGCAGTACTTC
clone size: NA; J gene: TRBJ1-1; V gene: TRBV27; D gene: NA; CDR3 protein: CASSLTGARSTEAFF; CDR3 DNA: TGTGCCAGCAGTCTCACGGGAGCTAGGAGCACTGAAGCTTTCTTT
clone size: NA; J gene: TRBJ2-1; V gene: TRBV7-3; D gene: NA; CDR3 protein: CASSKGTPHNEQFF; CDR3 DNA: TGTGCCAGCAGCAAGGGGACTCCACACAATGAGCAGTTCTTC
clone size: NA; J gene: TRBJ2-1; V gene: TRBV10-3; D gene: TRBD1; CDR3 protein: CAISTGTGTYNEQFF; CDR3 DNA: TGTGCCATCAGCACCGGGACAGGGACCTACAATGAGCAGTTCTTC
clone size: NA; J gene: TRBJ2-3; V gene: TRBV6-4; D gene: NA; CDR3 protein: CASSRDFHTDTQYF; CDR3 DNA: TGTGCCAGCAGTCGGGACTTTCACACAGATACGCAGTATTTT
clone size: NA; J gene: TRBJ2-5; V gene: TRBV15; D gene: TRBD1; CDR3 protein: CATSRGQGLETQYF; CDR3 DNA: TGTGCCACCAGCAGAGGACAGGGTTTGGAGACCCAGTACTTC
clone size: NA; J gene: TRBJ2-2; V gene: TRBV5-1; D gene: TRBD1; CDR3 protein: CASSLGDRANTGELFF; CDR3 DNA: TGCGCCAGCAGCTTGGGGGACAGGGCGAACACCGGGGAGCTGTTTTTT
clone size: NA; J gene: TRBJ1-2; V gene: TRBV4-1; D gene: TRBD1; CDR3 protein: CASSHPGQGKNGYTF; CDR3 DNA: TGCGCCAGCAGCCACCCAGGACAGGGGAAAAATGGCTACACCTTC
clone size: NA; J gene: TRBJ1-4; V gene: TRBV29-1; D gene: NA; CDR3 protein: CSVRGNEKLFF; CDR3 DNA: TGCAGCGTGAGAGGGAATGAAAAACTGTTTTTT
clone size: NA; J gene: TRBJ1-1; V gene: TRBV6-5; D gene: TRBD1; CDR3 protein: CASIWTGETEAFF; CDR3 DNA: TGTGCCAGCATCTGGACAGGGGAGACTGAAGCTTTCTTT
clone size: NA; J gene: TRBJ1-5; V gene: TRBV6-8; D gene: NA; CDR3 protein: CASSYTLLTPSNQPQHF; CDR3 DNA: TGTGCCAGCAGTTACACCCTACTGACACCAAGCAATCAGCCCCAGCATTTT
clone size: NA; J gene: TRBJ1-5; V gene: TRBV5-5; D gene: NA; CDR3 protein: CASSTKGGDLNQPQHF; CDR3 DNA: TGTGCCAGCAGCACTAAAGGAGGAGACCTCAATCAGCCCCAGCATTTT
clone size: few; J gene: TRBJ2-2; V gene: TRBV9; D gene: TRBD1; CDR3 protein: CASSGSDRGNGELFF; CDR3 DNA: TGTGCCAGCAGCGGGAGCGACAGGGGTAACGGGGAGCTGTTTTTT
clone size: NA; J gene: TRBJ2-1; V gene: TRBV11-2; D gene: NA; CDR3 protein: CASSLDRGTNEQFF; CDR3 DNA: TGTGCCAGCAGCTTAGATAGGGGGACCAATGAGCAGTTCTTC
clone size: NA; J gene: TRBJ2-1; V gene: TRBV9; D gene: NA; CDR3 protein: CASSSPRAGYNEQFF; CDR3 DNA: TGTGCCAGCAGCTCACCGCGGGCCGGCTACAATGAGCAGTTCTTC
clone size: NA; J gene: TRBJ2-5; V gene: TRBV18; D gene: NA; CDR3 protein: CASSPVTAAETQYF; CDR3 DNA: TGTGCCAGCTCACCAGTGACCGCGGCAGAGACCCAGTACTTC
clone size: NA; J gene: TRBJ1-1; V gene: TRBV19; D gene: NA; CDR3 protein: CASSAKQGMNTEAFF; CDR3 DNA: TGTGCCAGTAGTGCCAAACAGGGTATGAACACTGAAGCTTTCTTT
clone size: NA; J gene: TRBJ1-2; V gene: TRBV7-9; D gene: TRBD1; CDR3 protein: CASSGTGTTGYTF; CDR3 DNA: TGTGCCAGCAGCGGGACAGGGACTACCGGCTACACCTTC
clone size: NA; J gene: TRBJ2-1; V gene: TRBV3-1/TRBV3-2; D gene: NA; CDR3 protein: CASSQRGRQFF; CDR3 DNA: TGTGCCAGCAGCCAGAGAGGAAGGCAGTTCTTC
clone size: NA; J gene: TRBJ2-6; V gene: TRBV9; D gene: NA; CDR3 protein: CASSAVSGANVLTF; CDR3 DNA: TGTGCCAGCAGCGCGGTCTCTGGGGCCAACGTCCTGACTTTC
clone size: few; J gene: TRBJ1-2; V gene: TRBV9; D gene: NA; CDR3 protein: CASSVATGLNYGYTF; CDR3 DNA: TGTGCCAGCAGCGTAGCTACAGGGCTAAACTATGGCTACACCTTC
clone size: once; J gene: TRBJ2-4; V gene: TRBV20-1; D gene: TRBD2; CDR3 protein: CSASGRGIQYF; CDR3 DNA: TGCAGTGCTAGTGGGAGGGGCATTCAGTACTTC
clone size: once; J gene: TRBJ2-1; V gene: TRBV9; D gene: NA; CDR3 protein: CASSVSGEHNEQFF; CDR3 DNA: TGTGCCAGCAGCGTATCCGGGGAGCACAATGAGCAGTTCTTC
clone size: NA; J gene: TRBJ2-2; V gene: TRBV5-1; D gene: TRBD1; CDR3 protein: CASHRGAANTGELFF; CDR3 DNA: TGCGCCAGTCACAGGGGAGCCGCGAACACCGGGGAGCTGTTTTTT
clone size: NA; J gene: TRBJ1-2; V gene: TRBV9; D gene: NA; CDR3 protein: CASSFQDILYGYTF; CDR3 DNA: TGTGCCAGCAGCTTCCAGGACATCCTCTATGGCTACACCTTC
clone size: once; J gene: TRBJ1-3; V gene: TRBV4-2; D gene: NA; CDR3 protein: CASSQDSPPAGAGNTIYF; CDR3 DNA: TGTGCCAGCAGCCAAGATAGCCCCCCGGCAGGGGCTGGAAACACCATATATTTT
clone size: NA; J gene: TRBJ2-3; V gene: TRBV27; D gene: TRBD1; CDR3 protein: CASRKQGAVRTDTQYF; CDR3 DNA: TGTGCCAGCAGAAAACAGGGGGCGGTTCGCACAGATACGCAGTATTTT
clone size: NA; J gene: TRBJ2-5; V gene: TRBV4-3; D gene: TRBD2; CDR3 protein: CASSQGTSGTGETQYF; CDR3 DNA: TGCGCCAGCAGCCAAGGGACTAGCGGGACCGGAGAGACCCAGTACTTC
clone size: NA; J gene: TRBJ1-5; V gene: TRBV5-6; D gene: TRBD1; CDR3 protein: CARRRDSHQPQHF; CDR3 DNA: TGTGCCAGAAGAAGGGACAGTCATCAGCCCCAGCATTTT
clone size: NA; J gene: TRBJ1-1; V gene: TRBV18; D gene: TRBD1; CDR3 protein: CASSPPTSRGPTEAFF; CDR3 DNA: TGTGCCAGCTCACCACCGACCTCGAGGGGGCCCACTGAAGCTTTCTTT
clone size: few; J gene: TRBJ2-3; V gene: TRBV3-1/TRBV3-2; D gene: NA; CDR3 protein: CASSPSADTQYF; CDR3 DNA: TGTGCCAGCAGCCCATCGGCAGATACGCAGTATTTT
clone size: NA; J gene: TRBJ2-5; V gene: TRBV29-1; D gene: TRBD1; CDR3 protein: CSVTAGQGALETQYF; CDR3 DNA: TGCAGCGTGACCGCGGGACAGGGGGCTTTGGAGACCCAGTACTTC
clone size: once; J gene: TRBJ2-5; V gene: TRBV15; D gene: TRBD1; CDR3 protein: CATSRGGQGAETQYF; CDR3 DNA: TGTGCCACCAGCAGAGGTGGTCAGGGGGCAGAGACCCAGTACTTC
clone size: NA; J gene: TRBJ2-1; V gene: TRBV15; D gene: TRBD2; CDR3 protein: CATSRGGTSGGEQFF; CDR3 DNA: TGTGCCACCAGCAGAGGAGGGACTAGCGGGGGTGAGCAGTTCTTC
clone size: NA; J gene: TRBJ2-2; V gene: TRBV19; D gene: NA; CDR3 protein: CATRGTGDTGELFF; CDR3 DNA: TGTGCCACCCGGGGGACGGGGGACACCGGGGAGCTGTTTTTT
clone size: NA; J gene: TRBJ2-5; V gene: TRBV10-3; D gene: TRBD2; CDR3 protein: CAIRASGGQETQYF; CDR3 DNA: TGTGCCATCAGGGCTAGCGGGGGACAAGAGACCCAGTACTTC
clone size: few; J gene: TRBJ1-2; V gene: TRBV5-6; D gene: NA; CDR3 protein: CASSLRSGSYGYTF; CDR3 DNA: TGTGCCAGCAGCTTGCGTTCAGGGTCCTATGGCTACACCTTC
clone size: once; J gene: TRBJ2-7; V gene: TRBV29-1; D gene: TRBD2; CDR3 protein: CSVRLALIYEQYF; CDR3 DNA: TGCAGCGTCCGACTAGCGTTAATCTACGAGCAGTACTTC
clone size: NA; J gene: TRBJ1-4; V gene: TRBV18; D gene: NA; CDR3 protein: CASSPPQGRNEKLFF; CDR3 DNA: TGTGCCAGCTCACCCCCCCAAGGGAGAAATGAAAAACTGTTTTTT
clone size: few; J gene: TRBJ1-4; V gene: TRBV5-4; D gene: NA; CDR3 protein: CASSLGGGSGEKLFF; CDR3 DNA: TGTGCCAGCAGCCTCGGAGGAGGGTCGGGTGAAAAACTGTTTTTT
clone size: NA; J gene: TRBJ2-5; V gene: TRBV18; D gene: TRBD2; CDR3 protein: CASSRGLVETQYF; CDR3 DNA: TGTGCCAGCTCTCGTGGACTAGTAGAGACCCAGTACTTC
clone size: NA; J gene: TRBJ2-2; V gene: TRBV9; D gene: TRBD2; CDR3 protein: CASSVASGRANTGELFF; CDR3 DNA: TGTGCCAGCAGCGTAGCTAGCGGGAGGGCCAACACCGGGGAGCTGTTTTTT
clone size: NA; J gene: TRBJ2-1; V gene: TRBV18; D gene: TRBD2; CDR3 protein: CASADAGTRSFSYNEQFF; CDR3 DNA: TGTGCCAGCGCCGACGCCGGGACTAGGAGCTTCTCCTACAATGAGCAGTTCTTC